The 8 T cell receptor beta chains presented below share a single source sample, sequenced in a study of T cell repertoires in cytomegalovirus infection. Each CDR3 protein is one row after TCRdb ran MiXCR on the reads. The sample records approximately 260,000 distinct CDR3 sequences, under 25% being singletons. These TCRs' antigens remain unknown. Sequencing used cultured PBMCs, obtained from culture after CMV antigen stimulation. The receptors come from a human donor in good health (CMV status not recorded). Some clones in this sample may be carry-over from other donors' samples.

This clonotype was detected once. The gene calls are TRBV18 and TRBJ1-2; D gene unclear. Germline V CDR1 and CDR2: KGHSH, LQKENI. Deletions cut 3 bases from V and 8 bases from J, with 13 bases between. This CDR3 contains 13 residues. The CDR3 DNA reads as TGTGCCAGCTCACCTGGAGAGGGAAGCGGCTACACCTTC. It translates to CASSPGEGSGYTF. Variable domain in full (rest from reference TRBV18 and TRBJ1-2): NAGVMQNPRHLVRRRGQEARLRCSPMKGHSHVYWYRQLPEEGLKFMVYLQKENIIDESGMPKERFSAEFPKEGPSILRIQQVVRGDSAAYFCASSPGEGSGYTFGSGTRLTVV.

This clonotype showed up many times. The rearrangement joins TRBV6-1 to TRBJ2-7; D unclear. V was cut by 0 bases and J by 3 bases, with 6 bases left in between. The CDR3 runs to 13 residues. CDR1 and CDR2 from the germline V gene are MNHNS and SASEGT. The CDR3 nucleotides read TGTGCCAGCAGTGAAGCGATTCACTACGAGCAGTACTTC. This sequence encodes CASSEAIHYEQYF.

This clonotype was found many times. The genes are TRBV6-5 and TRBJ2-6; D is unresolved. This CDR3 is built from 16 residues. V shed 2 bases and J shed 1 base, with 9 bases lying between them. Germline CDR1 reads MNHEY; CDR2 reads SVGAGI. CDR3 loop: CASSYRGRSGANVLTF. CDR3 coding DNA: TGTGCCAGCAGTTACCGCGGCAGGTCTGGGGCCAACGTCCTGACTTTC.

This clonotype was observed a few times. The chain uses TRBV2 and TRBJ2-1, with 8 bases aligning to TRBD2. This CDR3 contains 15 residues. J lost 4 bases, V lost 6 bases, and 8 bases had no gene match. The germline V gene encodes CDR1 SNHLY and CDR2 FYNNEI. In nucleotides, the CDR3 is TGTGCCAGCAGGCCGGTAACGGGAGGGTACAATGAGCAGTTCTTC. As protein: CASRPVTGGYNEQFF.

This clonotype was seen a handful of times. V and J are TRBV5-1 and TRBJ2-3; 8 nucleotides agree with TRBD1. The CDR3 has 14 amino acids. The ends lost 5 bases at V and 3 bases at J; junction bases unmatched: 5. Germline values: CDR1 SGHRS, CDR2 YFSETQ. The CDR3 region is CASRTGVGTDTQYF. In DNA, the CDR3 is TGCGCCAGCAGGACAGGGGTCGGGACAGATACGCAGTATTTT.

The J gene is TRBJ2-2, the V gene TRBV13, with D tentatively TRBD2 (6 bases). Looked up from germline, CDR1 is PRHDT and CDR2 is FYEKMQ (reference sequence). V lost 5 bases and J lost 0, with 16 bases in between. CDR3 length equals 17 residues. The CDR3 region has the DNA TGTGCCAGCAGCCTCGCGGGGTGGGGCGCGAACACCGGGGAGCTGTTTTTT. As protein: CASSLAGWGANTGELFF.

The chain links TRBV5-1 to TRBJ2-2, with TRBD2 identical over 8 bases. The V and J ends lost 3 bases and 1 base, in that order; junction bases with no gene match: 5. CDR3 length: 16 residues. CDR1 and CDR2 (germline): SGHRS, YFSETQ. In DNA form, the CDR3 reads TGCGCCAGCAGCTATACCCTAGCGGGGAACACCGGGGAGCTGTTTTTT. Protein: CASSYTLAGNTGELFF.

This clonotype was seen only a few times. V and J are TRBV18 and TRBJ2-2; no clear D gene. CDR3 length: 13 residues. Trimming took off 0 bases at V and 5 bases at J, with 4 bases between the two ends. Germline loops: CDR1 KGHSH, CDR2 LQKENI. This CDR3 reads CASSPPDTGELFF. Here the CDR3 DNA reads TGTGCCAGCTCACCACCGGATACCGGGGAGCTGTTTTTT.